In this sample, the clone carrying this TCR beta chain turned up a few times. The antigen remains undetermined. The data stem from a study of blood T cells in healthy people across ages. The CDR3 loop spans 13 amino acids. V was cut by 8 bases and J by 4 bases, with 12 bases left in between. Germline CDR1 and CDR2: MNHEY and SMNVEV (reference sequence). Study observations and caveats: Considered underestimates were the diversity estimates obtained from one million T cells.

Sample-barcoded 5' priming and a J-beta primer mix drove a second PCR of about 6 to 11 cycles. A template-switch adaptor that had 12 random nucleotides put a tag on each cDNA molecule. From the 5' RACE reads, TCRdb called clonotypes with MiXCR, one entry per CDR3 protein. The sample lists approximately 1.5 million distinct CDR3 sequences; approximately 32% were seen once. What was sequenced was blood. This sequence was found in a woman aged 25-40 years in good health. The V gene is TRBV27, the J gene TRBJ2-1; D is ambiguous. The CDR3 spells CASPRSSYNEQFF. CDR3 nucleotides: TGTGCCAGCCCCCGGAGTTCTTACAATGAGCAGTTCTTC.